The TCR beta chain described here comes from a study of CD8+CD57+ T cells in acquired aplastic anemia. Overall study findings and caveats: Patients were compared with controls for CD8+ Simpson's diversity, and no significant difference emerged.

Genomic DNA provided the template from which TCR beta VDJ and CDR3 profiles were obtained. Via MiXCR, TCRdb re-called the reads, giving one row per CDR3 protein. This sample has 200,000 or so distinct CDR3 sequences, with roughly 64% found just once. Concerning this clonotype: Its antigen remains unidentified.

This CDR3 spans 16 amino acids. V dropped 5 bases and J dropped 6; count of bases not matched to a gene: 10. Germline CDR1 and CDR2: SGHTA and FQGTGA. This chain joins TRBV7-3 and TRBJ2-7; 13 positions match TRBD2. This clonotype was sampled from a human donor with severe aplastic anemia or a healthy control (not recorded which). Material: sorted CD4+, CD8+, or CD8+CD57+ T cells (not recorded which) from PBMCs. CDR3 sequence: CASSPGLAGVGGEQYF. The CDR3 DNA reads TGTGCCAGCAGCCCCGGACTAGCGGGAGTTGGAGGCGAGCAGTACTTC.